A single sample gave rise to the 12 T cell receptor beta chains below, sequenced in a study of shared clonotypes between healthy human individuals. In the naive CD8 group, cells lacked CD45RO and were positively selected for CCR7, so terminally differentiated effector memory CD45RA+ cells were left out. This table comes from immunoSEQ multiplex PCR, and its TCRdb copy is limited to in-frame clones, with some not included. The sample lists around 2,000,000 clones, about 95% occurring once. Sequencing was done on a sample of naive CD8+ T cells sorted from blood. These receptors all come from a man between 18 and 35 years old in good health.

The chain joins TRBV28 to TRBJ2-3; D may match TRBD1 or TRBD2 (6 bases each). With 11 bases removed from V and 2 bases from J, the gap between germline ends came to 11 bases. The germline V gene encodes CDR1 MDHEN and CDR2 SYDVKM. The CDR3 extends over 12 amino acids. The CDR3 loop reads CAARDNTDTQYF. For the CDR3, the DNA is TGTGCCGCGCGGGACAACACAGATACGCAGTATTTT.

V is TRBV11-2 and J is TRBJ2-7; the D gene is possibly TRBD2 (5 bases). Germline values: CDR1 SGHAT, CDR2 FQNNGV. This CDR3 is built from 12 residues. V was trimmed by 5 bases and J by 4 bases, leaving 9 bases between them. The CDR3 region is CASSPRGYEQYF. CDR3 DNA: TGTGCCAGCAGCCCCAGAGGGTACGAGCAGTACTTC.

The sample holds one count of this clone. The chain is built from TRBV28 and TRBJ2-3; D might be TRBD2 (6 bases). Trimming cost V 4 bases and J 2 bases, with 16 bases left between them. Germline CDR1 reads MDHEN; CDR2 reads SYDVKM. This CDR3 has 16 residues. In DNA form, the CDR3 reads TGTGCCAGCAGTTCCCCTAGGGCGGGGACCACAGATACGCAGTATTTT. Protein sequence: CASSSPRAGTTDTQYF.

This chain joins TRBV18 and TRBJ2-7, with 7 bases aligning to TRBD1. V was pared by 3 bases and J by 2 bases, with 4 bases of the junction left unmatched. CDR3 length equals 14 residues. Germline V gene data show CDR1 as KGHSH and CDR2 as LQKENI. CDR3 nucleotide sequence: TGTGCCAGCTCACCGACAGGGATGACCTACGAGCAGTACTTC. It encodes CASSPTGMTYEQYF. The full variable domain, rest sourced from reference TRBV18 and TRBJ2-7, is NAGVMQNPRHLVRRRGQEARLRCSPMKGHSHVYWYRQLPEEGLKFMVYLQKENIIDESGMPKERFSAEFPKEGPSILRIQQVVRGDSAAYFCASSPTGMTYEQYFGPGTRLTVT.

CDR3 coding DNA: TGTGCCACCCGTGTTCCGTGGGGGACAGATACGCAGTATTTT. Protein sequence: CATRVPWGTDTQYF. The chain has TRBV10-3 and TRBJ2-3, with D perhaps assigned TRBD1 or TRBD2 (5 bases each). The germline V gene encodes CDR1 ENHRY and CDR2 SYGVKD. V was clipped by 10 bases and J by 3 bases, with 17 bases between them. This CDR3 is 14 amino acids long.

The V call is TRBV2, the J call TRBJ2-1; 10 bases match TRBD2. V gave up 6 bases and J gave up 5 bases; unmatched junction bases: 4. This CDR3 comprises 14 residues. CDR1 and CDR2 from the germline V gene are SNHLY and FYNNEI. The DNA of the CDR3 is TGTGCCAGCAGAGGGACTAGCGCACACAATGAGCAGTTCTTC. Translated, it gives CASRGTSAHNEQFF.

This clone is a singleton in its sample. The CDR3 bases are TGTGCCAGCAGCTTGGCCCTAGCGGAGTTTCAGCAGTACTTC. This encodes CASSLALAEFQQYF. The chain joins TRBV5-4 to TRBJ2-7, with 7 nucleotides matching TRBD2. V was pared by 0 bases and J by 8 bases, with 8 bases of the junction left unmatched. CDR1 SGHNT and CDR2 YYREEE come from the germline V gene (reference sequence). CDR3 length: 14 residues.

The chain uses TRBV19 and TRBJ1-5, with D possibly matching TRBD1 (6 bases). Trimming took 7 bases from V and 1 from J, leaving 14 bases between them. Per germline, CDR1 LNHDA and CDR2 SQIVND (reference sequence). This CDR3 comprises 15 residues. CDR3: CASIQSGQSNQPQHF. For the CDR3, the DNA is TGTGCCAGTATCCAATCCGGACAGAGCAATCAGCCCCAGCATTTT.

To note about this clone: This sample includes further DNA sequences coding for the same CDR3. V gene TRBV20-1 combines with J gene TRBJ2-7; D is ambiguous. The CDR3 contains 11 residues. The V gene lost 0 bases and the J gene lost 6 bases, with 6 bases spanning the gap. Germline V gene lookup returns CDR1 DFQATT and CDR2 SNEGSKA (reference sequence). Written as DNA, the CDR3 is TGCAGTGCTAGAGATCTAGGCGAGCAGTACTTC. As protein: CSARDLGEQYF.

This sequence joins TRBV5-6 and TRBJ2-1; 14 nucleotides align to TRBD2. Germline V lookup: CDR1 SGHDT, CDR2 YYEEEE. The CDR3 is made up of 17 amino acids. Losses at the gene ends were 7 bases for V and 2 bases for J; bases not matched to a gene: 8. CDR3 protein: CASEGLAGVGTYNEQFF. CDR3 in DNA: TGTGCCAGCGAGGGACTAGCGGGAGTCGGAACCTACAATGAGCAGTTCTTC.

The V and J genes are TRBV12-5 and TRBJ2-1; no reliable D call. The ends were cut back, 6 bases at V and 8 bases at J, with 20 bases in the middle. This CDR3 comprises 15 residues. Germline V gives CDR1 LGHNT, CDR2 FRNRAP. CDR3 sequence: CASGALGSERDEQFF. In nucleotides, the CDR3 is TGTGCTAGTGGGGCCCTTGGGTCGGAGCGCGATGAGCAGTTCTTC.

Regarding this clone: The sample contains more than one DNA sequence encoding this CDR3. CDR3 nucleotide sequence: TGTGCCAGCAGCGTAGGCGATTACTCCTACAATGAGCAGTTCTTC. This encodes CASSVGDYSYNEQFF. The gene calls are TRBV9 and TRBJ2-1, with D unresolved. Germline values: CDR1 SGDLS, CDR2 YYNGEE. This CDR3 is 15 amino acids long. V was shortened by 0 bases and J by 0 bases, with 7 bases between the two germline ends.